This is a list of T cell receptor beta chains from one sample in a study of T cell changes during pregnancy in multiple sclerosis. The assay was immunoSEQ multiplex PCR, and TCRdb's table has in-frame clones only and misses some. The table lists about 42,000 clones, around 84% of them singletons. This sample comprised CD4+ T cells from peripheral blood mononuclear cells, obtained before pregnancy. The receptor source for this set is a female donor with multiple sclerosis, enrolled in a pregnancy study. Each CDR3 is given with its conserved first and last residue. D genes are given only for firm matches. Clone size is stated in some rows and not others, as once, few, many or a class when expanded.

15	-	TRBD1	TRBJ1-4	TRBV29-1	CSVVGTQGDNEKLFF	TGCAGCGTTGTAGGAACACAGGGGGATAATGAAAAACTGTTTTTT
14	-	-	TRBJ1-6	TRBV5-1	CASSWPGDGKPLHF	TGCGCCAGCAGCTGGCCGGGGGACGGGAAACCCCTCCACTTT
19	-	TRBD1	TRBJ1-5	TRBV7-8	CASSPRPGQTVTSNQPQHF	TGTGCCAGCAGCCCTCGTCCGGGACAGACAGTTACGAGCAATCAGCCCCAGCATTTT
15	-	-	TRBJ1-4	TRBV5-1	CASSLGSGQREKLFF	TGCGCCAGCAGCTTGGGATCGGGACAACGGGAAAAACTGTTTTTT
14	-	-	TRBJ1-5	TRBV2	CASSGQGGNQPQHF	TGTGCCAGCAGTGGCCAGGGAGGTAATCAGCCCCAGCATTTT
13	-	TRBD1	TRBJ1-1	TRBV6-5	CASSRDSFTEAFF	TGTGCCAGCAGCCGGGACAGCTTCACTGAAGCTTTCTTT
12	-	-	TRBJ1-1	TRBV6-5	CASSYSAGAAFF	TGTGCCAGCAGTTACTCGGCAGGGGCAGCTTTCTTT
17	-	TRBD2	TRBJ2-7	TRBV5-8	CASTTRTSGRAGYEQYF	TGTGCCAGCACCACCCGGACTAGCGGGAGGGCGGGTTACGAGCAGTACTTC
15	-	-	TRBJ1-1	TRBV7-6	CASSLSQALNTEAFF	TGTGCCAGCAGCTTATCCCAGGCCTTGAACACTGAAGCTTTCTTT
15	-	-	TRBJ1-1	TRBV27	CASSPYRQGNTEAFF	TGTGCCAGCAGCCCCTACCGGCAGGGGAACACTGAAGCTTTCTTT
14	few	-	TRBJ1-2	TRBV18	CASSPEAGNYGYTF	TGTGCCAGCTCACCAGAGGCAGGGAACTATGGCTACACCTTC
15	-	-	TRBJ2-2	TRBV30	CAGFRAGRRTGELFF	TGTGCCGGTTTCCGGGCAGGGCGGCGAACCGGGGAGCTGTTTTTT
16	-	TRBD2	TRBJ2-3	TRBV13	CASSLVVAGATDTQYF	TGTGCCAGCAGCTTAGTAGTAGCGGGGGCGACAGATACGCAGTATTTT
14	-	-	TRBJ1-2	TRBV7-3	CASASPSEGTYYTF	TGTGCCAGCGCCTCACCTAGTGAGGGGACTTACTACACCTTC
14	-	-	TRBJ1-5	TRBV12-5	CASAGGMSNQPQHF	TGTGCTAGTGCCGGCGGGATGAGCAATCAGCCCCAGCATTTT
14	-	TRBD2	TRBJ2-5	TRBV19	CASGGGTYQETQYF	TGTGCCAGCGGGGGGGGGACGTACCAAGAGACCCAGTACTTC
12	-	TRBD1	TRBJ1-2	TRBV6-1	CASIGTGYGYTF	TGTGCCAGCATTGGGACAGGGTACGGCTACACCTTC
12	-	TRBD1	TRBJ1-1	TRBV29-1	CSARQGDTEAFF	TGCAGCGCCAGACAGGGAGACACTGAAGCTTTCTTT
15	-	TRBD2	TRBJ2-2	TRBV6-5	CASSSSSGISGELFF	TGTGCCAGCTCGAGCTCTAGCGGGATATCGGGGGAGCTGTTTTTT
13	-	-	TRBJ2-1	TRBV2	CASRRESYNEQFF	TGTGCCAGCAGGAGGGAATCCTACAATGAGCAGTTCTTC
15	few	TRBD1	TRBJ2-3	TRBV5-5	CASSRTGVPTDTQYF	TGTGCCAGCAGTCGGACAGGGGTCCCCACAGATACGCAGTATTTT
14	-	-	TRBJ2-7	TRBV11-2	CASSLEYSPYEQYF	TGTGCCAGCAGCTTAGAGTATTCTCCCTACGAGCAGTACTTC
14	-	-	TRBJ2-1	TRBV19	CASNAGRTNNEQFF	TGTGCCAGTAACGCGGGAAGAACAAACAATGAGCAGTTCTTC
16	-	-	TRBJ1-2	TRBV5-1	CASSIAGPTMGYGYTF	TGCGCCAGCAGCATAGCGGGACCCACAATGGGGTATGGCTACACCTTC
15	-	-	TRBJ1-1	TRBV25-1	CASLYIRVSNTEAFF	TGTGCCAGCCTCTATATCCGGGTCTCGAACACTGAAGCTTTCTTT
16	-	-	TRBJ1-1	TRBV4-2	CASSQDLRGTDTEAFF	TGTGCCAGCAGCCAAGATTTACGGGGGACCGACACTGAAGCTTTCTTT
15	-	-	TRBJ2-7	TRBV30	CAWRRTALASHEQYF	TGTGCCTGGAGACGGACAGCCTTGGCCTCCCACGAGCAGTACTTC
15	-	TRBD1	TRBJ2-7	TRBV6-1	CASSGLGTGEGEQYF	TGTGCCAGCAGTGGCCTCGGGACAGGGGAGGGAGAGCAGTACTTC
15	-	-	TRBJ1-3	TRBV18	CASSPNRDPFNTIYF	TGTGCCAGCTCACCAAACAGGGACCCTTTCAACACCATATATTTT
17	-	TRBD1	TRBJ2-2	TRBV19	CASSMILGGKNTGELFF	TGTGCCAGTAGTATGATTTTAGGGGGCAAGAACACCGGGGAGCTGTTTTTT
13	-	TRBD1	TRBJ1-1	TRBV5-1	CASSPGQRTEAFF	TGCGCCAGCAGCCCGGGACAGAGGACTGAAGCTTTCTTT
14	-	-	TRBJ1-2	TRBV7-3	CASSPGLSSYGYTF	TGTGCCAGCAGCCCGGGACTGTCTTCGTATGGCTACACCTTC
13	few	-	TRBJ1-3	TRBV5-1	CASSVGGEDTIYF	TGCGCCAGTTCCGTGGGGGGTGAGGACACCATATATTTT
15	-	TRBD2	TRBJ2-5	TRBV7-2	CASSFTAGLQETQYF	TGTGCCAGCAGCTTCACGGCGGGACTACAAGAGACCCAGTACTTC
16	-	TRBD2	TRBJ2-1	TRBV9	CASSVAGTSGVNEQFF	TGTGCCAGCAGCGTAGCCGGGACTAGCGGGGTCAATGAGCAGTTCTTC
16	-	TRBD1	TRBJ1-2	TRBV5-6	CASTQTGGASSYGYTF	TGTGCCAGCACCCAGACAGGGGGCGCTTCTTCCTATGGCTACACCTTC
14	-	TRBD2	TRBJ2-3	TRBV6-5	CASKPSGGTDTQYF	TGTGCCAGCAAACCTAGCGGGGGCACAGATACGCAGTATTTT
13	-	-	TRBJ1-3	TRBV29-1	CSVLLNSGNTIYF	TGCAGCGTCCTACTCAACTCTGGAAACACCATATATTTT